The 26 T cell receptor beta chains below come from one sample, sequenced in a study of blood T cell repertoires in COVID-19. Generated by immunoSEQ multiplex PCR, the TCRdb table keeps only in-frame clones and is missing some. This table holds over 13,000 clones, about 92% found once. Sequencing was carried out using peripheral blood. The source of these receptors is a human donor in a cohort sampled during active COVID-19.

This clone was recorded only once. The V and J genes are TRBV28 and TRBJ2-7; 11 bases align to TRBD2. Germline trimming cut 9 bases from V and 1 base from J; bases unmatched to any gene: 5. The CDR3 runs to 14 residues. Germline CDR1 is MDHEN and CDR2 is SYDVKM. The CDR3 spells CASTSGSLSYEQYF. CDR3 nucleotide sequence: TGTGCCAGTACTAGCGGGAGTTTGTCCTACGAGCAGTACTTC. Full variable domain (rest looked up from reference TRBV28 and TRBJ2-7): DVKVTQSSRYLVKRTGEKVFLECVQDMDHENMFWYRQDPGLGLRLIYFSYDVKMKEKGDIPEGYSVSREKKERFSLILESASTNQTSMYLCASTSGSLSYEQYFGPGTRLTVT.

V and J are TRBV5-6 and TRBJ2-2; 7 positions match TRBD2. The CDR3 length is 16 residues. J was trimmed by 3 bases and V by 0 bases; bases with no gene match: 5. From germline, CDR1 is SGHDT and CDR2 YYEEEE. The CDR3 region has the DNA TGTGCCAGCAGCTTGGGCAGCGGGATATACACCGGGGAGCTGTTTTTT. It is translated as CASSLGSGIYTGELFF.

The chain links TRBV12-3 or TRBV12-4 to TRBJ1-1; D uncertain. Trimming took 6 bases from V and 4 from J, leaving 6 bases between them. This CDR3 is 11 amino acids long. CDR3 in DNA: TGTGCCAGCAGGCGGGTCACTGAAGCTTTCTTT. Translated, it gives CASRRVTEAFF.

This chain connects TRBV4-1 to TRBJ2-3; TRBD2 matches at 12 bases. With V trimmed by 1 base and J by 6 bases, 14 bases remained unmatched. Germline CDR1 and CDR2: MGHRA and YSYEKL. This CDR3 is built from 19 residues. The CDR3 is CASSQALAGGQLFHDTQYF. CDR3 DNA: TGCGCCAGCAGCCAAGCCCTAGCGGGAGGGCAACTCTTCCACGATACGCAGTATTTT.

This chain links TRBV4-2 with TRBJ2-2; 9 bases fit TRBD2. The CDR3 runs 16 residues. V gave up 0 bases and J gave up 4 bases; unmatched junction bases: 3. Germline assignment: CDR1 LGHNA and CDR2 YNFKEQ. In DNA form, the CDR3 reads TGTGCCAGCAGCCAAGACAGCGGGGGGCCCACCGGGGAGCTGTTTTTT. This sequence encodes CASSQDSGGPTGELFF.

The chain employs TRBV4-2 and TRBJ2-1; 16 bases align to TRBD2. Trimming took 4 bases from V and 8 from J; bases not matched to a gene: 5. CDR3 size: 16 residues. Germline CDR1 is LGHNA and CDR2 is YNFKEQ. CDR3 in amino acids: CASSLTGTSGRDEQFF. DNA for the CDR3: TGTGCCAGCAGCCTCACCGGGACTAGCGGGAGGGATGAGCAGTTCTTC.

The chain uses TRBV11-3 and TRBJ2-3; the match to TRBD2 covers 7 bases. The CDR3 loop spans 16 amino acids. Germline V lookup: CDR1 SGHNT, CDR2 YENEEA. Trimming took 1 base from V and 0 from J; bases not matched to a gene: 4. The CDR3 nucleotides read TGTGCCAGCAGCTTAGCCGGAGCGGGGAGCACAGATACGCAGTATTTT. Translation gives CASSLAGAGSTDTQYF.

The chain uses TRBV19 and TRBJ1-5; 7 bases align to TRBD1. The CDR3 spans 13 residues. CDR1 is LNHDA, CDR2 SQIVND, per germline (reference sequence). V gave up 9 bases and J gave up 6 bases; unmatched junction bases: 8. CDR3 region: CASRGGLTQPQHF. The CDR3 DNA reads as TGTGCCAGCCGAGGGGGCTTGACTCAGCCCCAGCATTTT.

This clone was seen a handful of times. The chain employs TRBV10-3 and TRBJ2-3; 8 bases align to TRBD1. Germline V gene lookup returns CDR1 ENHRY and CDR2 SYGVKD. Losses at the gene ends were 11 bases for V and 0 bases for J; bases not matched to a gene: 4. The CDR3 length is 13 residues. CDR3 residues: CAARTGSTDTQYF. Written as DNA, the CDR3 is TGTGCCGCTAGGACAGGGAGCACAGATACGCAGTATTTT.

CDR3 protein: CASSETSDVYEQYF. CDR3 sequence (DNA): TGCGCCAGCAGCGAGACTAGCGACGTTTACGAGCAGTACTTC. The chain couples TRBV5-1 to TRBJ2-7; 8 bases fit TRBD2. V shed 4 bases, J shed 4 bases, and the junction held 7 bases outside the gene matches. Germline CDR1 is SGHRS and CDR2 is YFSETQ. The CDR3 is 14 residues long.

The chain joins TRBV7-8 to TRBJ2-5, with 8 bases that match TRBD1. CDR1 and CDR2 from the germline V gene are SGHVS and FQNEAQ. With V trimmed by 5 bases and J by 7 bases, 9 bases remained unmatched. This CDR3 has 14 residues. CDR3 coding DNA: TGTGCCAGCAGCCCGGGACAGGTCCGGGGGACCCAGTACTTC. Translating gives CASSPGQVRGTQYF. The full variable domain, its missing parts supplied by reference TRBV7-8 and TRBJ2-5, is GAGVSQSPRYKVAKRGQDVALRCDPISGHVSLFWYQQALGQGPEFLTYFQNEAQLDKSGLPSDRFFAERPEGSVSTLKIQRTQQEDSAVYLCASSPGQVRGTQYFGPGTRLLVL.

About this clone: At one boundary the junction diverges from the germline segment, which might be a read error. The chain combines TRBV10-3 with TRBJ2-2; 9 nucleotides line up with TRBD2. There are 13 residues in the CDR3. Germline V gene data show CDR1 as ENHRY and CDR2 as SYGVKD. This CDR3 reads CASSGANTGELFF. CDR3 coding DNA: TGCGCTTCTAGCGGGGCGAACACCGGGGAGCTGTTTTTT.

The chain uses TRBV2 and TRBJ2-3, with 7 bases fitting TRBD1. The V segment lost 6 bases and the J segment 0 bases; nucleotides outside the gene matches: 6. The V gene's germline CDR1 is SNHLY and CDR2 FYNNEI. The CDR3 is 15 residues long. The CDR3 DNA reads as TGTGCCAGCAGGGGGACAGCAGCTAGCACAGATACGCAGTATTTT. It yields the protein CASRGTAASTDTQYF.

The V gene is TRBV9, the J gene TRBJ2-3, with D maybe TRBD2 (6 bases). V lost 1 base, J lost 2 bases, and 11 bases lay in between. The CDR3 has 15 residues. Germline CDR1 and CDR2: SGDLS and YYNGEE. CDR3 nucleotide sequence: TGTGCCAGCAGCGTACGGGGGATTGTCACAGATACGCAGTATTTT. This codes for CASSVRGIVTDTQYF.

The chain is built from TRBV19 and TRBJ2-4, with 8 bases aligning to TRBD1. CDR3 size: 12 residues. CDR1 is LNHDA, CDR2 SQIVND, per germline (reference sequence). Trimming cost V 10 bases and J 5 bases; bases outside gene matches: 4. Here the CDR3 DNA reads TGTGCCACCTTGGGACAGGAAAACATTCAGTACTTC. It is translated as CATLGQENIQYF. Supplemented by reference TRBV19 and TRBJ2-4, the full variable domain reads DGGITQSPKYLFRKEGQNVTLSCEQNLNHDAMYWYRQDPGQGLRLIYYSQIVNDFQKGDIAEGYSVSREKKESFPLTVTSAQKNPTAFYLCATLGQENIQYFGAGTRLSVL.

The gene calls are TRBV6-2 or TRBV6-3 and TRBJ2-7; D is uncertain. Trimming removed 4 bases at V and 2 bases at J, with 12 bases between. Germline CDR1 and CDR2: MNHEY and SVGEGT. The CDR3 length is 14 residues. The CDR3 loop is CASSSNSIPYEQYF. As DNA, the CDR3 is TGTGCCAGCAGTTCCAACAGTATTCCCTACGAGCAGTACTTC.

This chain connects TRBV5-4 to TRBJ2-2; 9 bases are a match to TRBD1. This CDR3 has 15 residues. The V gene end was trimmed by 2 bases and the J gene end by 6 bases; junction bases not matched to a gene: 5. The germline V gene encodes CDR1 SGHNT and CDR2 YYREEE (reference sequence). Here the CDR3 reads CASSLRTGAPGELFF. CDR3 in DNA: TGTGCCAGCAGCTTAAGGACAGGGGCTCCCGGGGAGCTGTTTTTT. The whole variable domain, filled in from reference TRBV5-4 and TRBJ2-2, reads ETGVTQSPTHLIKTRGQQVTLRCSSQSGHNTVSWYQQALGQGPQFIFQYYREEENGRGNFPPRFSGLQFPNYSSELNVNALELDDSALYLCASSLRTGAPGELFFGEGSRLTVL.

This sequence joins TRBV2 and TRBJ2-5; D not certain. Germline V gene sequence: CDR1 SNHLY, CDR2 FYNNEI. This CDR3 has 13 residues. The V gene lost 7 bases and the J gene lost 0 bases, with 9 bases spanning the gap. For the CDR3, the DNA is TGTGCCAGCAATACAGTGTACCAAGAGACCCAGTACTTC. Its translation is CASNTVYQETQYF.

The chain links TRBV10-1 to TRBJ2-7; TRBD2 aligns across 8 bases. The V gene's germline CDR1 is WNHNN and CDR2 SYGVQD (reference sequence). The J segment lost 7 bases and the V segment lost 8 bases, leaving 10 bases of the junction unmatched. This CDR3 spans 13 amino acids. CDR3 nucleotides: TGCGCCAGCCGGGAGGCCCGCGGGGGGGAGCAGTACTTC. Translated, it gives CASREARGGEQYF.

The chain couples TRBV11-2 to TRBJ2-1; 10 positions match TRBD2. In germline, CDR1 is SGHAT, CDR2 FQNNGV. The V and J ends lost 1 base and 3 bases, in that order; junction bases with no gene match: 6. The CDR3 is made up of 17 amino acids. Here the CDR3 DNA reads TGTGCCAGCAGCTTAGGGGGAGGACTAGCGGACTACAATGAGCAGTTCTTC. Protein: CASSLGGGLADYNEQFF.

The gene calls are TRBV3-1 (or the pseudogene TRBV3-2) and TRBJ2-7; tentatively, D is TRBD2 (6 bases). CDR3 length: 15 residues. Germline CDR1 LGHDT, CDR2 YNNKEL (reference sequence). The V gene lost 0 bases and the J gene lost 4 bases, with 13 bases spanning the gap. CDR3 sequence: CASSQEGKGRYEQYF. The CDR3 coding sequence is TGTGCCAGCAGCCAAGAAGGGAAAGGGAGGTACGAGCAGTACTTC.

This chain joins TRBV2 and TRBJ2-7; 9 bases map to TRBD2. Trimming removed 5 bases from V and 3 bases from J; junction bases left unmatched: 2. CDR1 is SNHLY and CDR2 is FYNNEI in the germline V gene. This CDR3 is 13 amino acids long. The CDR3 DNA is TGTGCCAGCAGTCTAGCGGGGCTCTACGAGCAGTACTTC. Translating gives CASSLAGLYEQYF.

This clone has only one observation. V is TRBV28 and J is TRBJ1-2; D is perhaps TRBD1 (5 bases). V was cut by 6 bases and J by 4 bases, with 15 bases left in between. Per the germline V gene, CDR1 is MDHEN and CDR2 is SYDVKM. The CDR3 is 14 residues long. The CDR3 DNA is TGTGCCAGCAGCATCAGGGCCCTTGGCTATGGCTACACCTTC. It encodes CASSIRALGYGYTF.

The J gene is TRBJ1-2, the V gene TRBV24-1, with TRBD1 matching over 9 bases. The CDR3 contains 17 residues. Looked up from germline, CDR1 is KGHDR and CDR2 is SFDVKD. The V segment lost 2 bases and the J segment 3 bases; nucleotides outside the gene matches: 9. DNA of the CDR3: TGTGCCACCAGTGATTCCCGGCCCGGGGACAGGGACTATGGCTACACCTTC. Its protein is CATSDSRPGDRDYGYTF.

V and J are TRBV7-2 and TRBJ2-1; 10 positions agree with TRBD1. The CDR3 length is 15 residues. CDR1 SGHTA and CDR2 FQGNSA come from the germline V gene. V gave up 7 bases and J gave up 9 bases; unmatched junction bases: 12. CDR3 sequence (DNA): TGTGCCAGCACCCCTGCGGGACAGGGGATTGGTGAGCAGTTCTTC. It yields the protein CASTPAGQGIGEQFF. Full variable domain (missing parts from reference TRBV7-2 and TRBJ2-1): GAGVSQSPSNKVTEKGKDVELRCDPISGHTALYWYRQSLGQGLEFLIYFQGNSAPDKSGLPSDRFSAERTGGSVSTLTIQRTQQEDSAVYLCASTPAGQGIGEQFFGPGTRLTVL.

The rearrangement links TRBV7-2 to TRBJ2-7; possible D gene TRBD2, 5 bases. Germline CDR1 is SGHTA and CDR2 is FQGNSA. The CDR3 contains 15 residues. Deletions cut 7 bases from V and 6 bases from J, with 22 bases between. Here the CDR3 reads CASNQAASPGREQYF. The CDR3, as DNA: TGTGCCAGCAATCAGGCGGCTAGCCCTGGTCGCGAGCAGTACTTC.